A selection of T cell receptor beta chains follows, all from one sample in a study of blood T cell repertoires in COVID-19. Libraries were prepared by immunoSEQ multiplex PCR; TCRdb keeps only in-frame clonotypes and omits some of them. The sample yields 30,000 to 40,000 clones, 90% seen once. Sequencing input: peripheral blood. Every receptor here comes from a human donor in a cohort sampled during active COVID-19. Both conserved end residues are part of each CDR3. A D gene is named only where the DNA matches it firmly. Rows give clone size only sometimes, using once, few, many, or a class for an expanded clone.

v_call,j_call,clone_size,d_call,cdr3_aa,cdr3_nt
TRBV28,TRBJ1-5,NA,NA,CASSTRTVIMEPQHF,TGTGCCAGCAGTACTCGTACAGTTATCATGGAGCCCCAGCATTTT
TRBV2,TRBJ1-2,NA,TRBD1,CATPMGGQEIPNYGYTF,TGTGCCACCCCAATGGGGGGACAGGAAATCCCTAACTATGGCTACACCTTC
TRBV7-3,TRBJ2-2,NA,NA,CASSLRGGELFF,TGTGCCAGCAGCTTGCGGGGCGGGGAGCTGTTTTTT
TRBV5-5,TRBJ2-2,NA,NA,CASSLEVAIGVTGELFF,TGTGCCAGCAGCTTGGAGGTGGCAATAGGGGTTACCGGGGAGCTGTTTTTT
TRBV5-1,TRBJ2-7,NA,NA,CASGDGTYLYEQYF,TGCGCCAGTGGGGACGGGACTTACCTTTACGAGCAGTACTTC
TRBV4-2,TRBJ1-1,NA,NA,CASSLLGQHTEAFF,TGTGCCAGCAGCCTCCTGGGGCAGCACACTGAAGCTTTCTTT
TRBV5-6,TRBJ2-1,NA,NA,CASSLRVNEQFF,TGTGCCAGCAGCTTACGGGTAAATGAGCAGTTCTTC
TRBV28,TRBJ2-3,NA,TRBD2,CASSPTRAGAFDTQYF,TGTGCCAGCAGTCCGACCAGAGCGGGAGCTTTCGATACGCAGTATTTT
TRBV6-1,TRBJ1-4,NA,NA,CASTDGGYNEKLFF,TGTGCCAGCACCGACGGCGGGTACAATGAAAAACTGTTTTTT
TRBV4-2,TRBJ2-3,few,NA,CASSQEKMALASTDTQYF,TGTGCCAGCAGCCAAGAAAAAATGGCACTAGCTAGCACAGATACGCAGTATTTT
TRBV11-2,TRBJ1-3,NA,NA,CASSLVQGRTGNTIYF,TGTGCCAGCAGCTTAGTACAGGGACGGACAGGAAACACCATATATTTT
TRBV9,TRBJ2-3,NA,TRBD2,CASSARQRDTDTQYF,TGTGCCAGCAGCGCCCGACAGCGGGACACAGATACGCAGTATTTT
TRBV6-2/TRBV6-3,TRBJ2-7,NA,TRBD2,CASSYSVLAGDYEQYF,TGTGCCAGCAGTTACTCTGTCCTAGCGGGAGATTACGAGCAGTACTTC
TRBV7-3,TRBJ1-1,NA,TRBD1,CASSLIPGTGGRAFF,TGTGCCAGCAGCTTAATTCCCGGGACAGGGGGCCGGGCTTTCTTT
TRBV6-5,TRBJ1-1,NA,TRBD1,CASSYSGQLTEAFF,TGTGCCAGCAGTTACTCGGGACAGCTCACTGAAGCTTTCTTT
TRBV4-1,TRBJ1-2,NA,TRBD1,CASSPSTTGGYGYTF,TGCGCCAGCAGCCCCAGCACGACAGGGGGTTATGGCTACACCTTC
TRBV12-5,TRBJ2-7,NA,TRBD2,CASGFFNGRSHMGQYF,TGTGCTAGTGGTTTTTTTAACGGGAGGTCACATATGGGGCAGTACTTC
TRBV9,TRBJ1-2,NA,NA,CASSPDRQTYGYTF,TGTGCCAGCAGCCCGGACAGACAGACCTATGGCTACACCTTC
TRBV19,TRBJ1-5,NA,NA,CASSNSYSNQPQHF,TGTGCCAGTAGTAACAGCTATAGCAATCAGCCCCAGCATTTT
TRBV5-1,TRBJ2-3,NA,TRBD2,CASSLGGGHGDTQYF,TGCGCCAGCAGCTTGGGGGGAGGGCATGGAGATACGCAGTATTTT
TRBV9,TRBJ2-7,NA,TRBD2,CASSPSGGSREQYF,TGTGCCAGCAGCCCCTCGGGAGGGTCCCGCGAGCAGTACTTC
TRBV6-5,TRBJ1-2,NA,NA,CASSSNTGSKIYGYTF,TGTGCCAGCAGTTCCAATACAGGGTCCAAGATCTATGGCTACACCTTC
TRBV28,TRBJ2-1,NA,NA,CASSLSSDDEQFF,TGTGCCAGCAGTTTATCCAGCGATGATGAGCAGTTCTTC
TRBV5-6,TRBJ2-2,NA,NA,CASSPFLTAVGGELFF,TGTGCCAGCAGCCCATTTCTGACAGCCGTGGGAGGGGAGCTGTTTTTT
TRBV3-1/TRBV3-2,TRBJ1-1,NA,TRBD1,CASSPTPGTGATEAFF,TGTGCCAGCAGTCCCACCCCCGGGACAGGGGCCACTGAAGCTTTCTTT
TRBV7-2,TRBJ2-3,once,NA,CASTADPAELSTDTQYF,TGTGCCAGCACCGCAGACCCAGCGGAGCTAAGCACAGATACGCAGTATTTT
TRBV28,TRBJ2-5,once,TRBD1,CASSHSGTGIYETQYF,TGTGCCAGCAGTCACTCAGGGACAGGTATTTACGAGACCCAGTACTTC
TRBV7-8,TRBJ1-4,once,TRBD1,CASSSQGAQAELFF,TGTGCCAGCAGCTCGCAGGGGGCGCAGGCTGAACTGTTTTTT
TRBV18,TRBJ2-2,NA,NA,CASSPPRGTGELFF,TGTGCCAGCTCACCCCCGCGGGGCACCGGGGAGCTGTTTTTT
TRBV5-1,TRBJ2-3,NA,TRBD1,CASSPGQGRDTQYF,TGCGCCAGCAGCCCGGGACAGGGAAGAGATACGCAGTATTTT
TRBV3-1/TRBV3-2,TRBJ2-2,once,NA,CASSHSGELFF,TGTGCCAGCAGCCATTCAGGGGAGCTGTTTTTT
TRBV10-2,TRBJ1-1,few,TRBD1,CASKDRPASNTEAFF,TGCGCCAGCAAGGACAGGCCGGCGTCCAACACTGAAGCTTTCTTT
TRBV19,TRBJ2-3,NA,TRBD1,CASSINRDSRPYF,TGTGCCAGTAGCATCAACCGGGACAGTCGCCCATATTTT
TRBV19,TRBJ1-4,NA,NA,CASSGAVEEKLFF,TGTGCCAGTAGTGGGGCTGTGGAAGAAAAACTGTTTTTT
TRBV7-8,TRBJ2-1,NA,TRBD2,CASSIRTSGRWGNEQFF,TGTGCCAGCAGCATCCGGACTAGCGGGAGATGGGGGAATGAGCAGTTCTTC
TRBV6-8,TRBJ1-2,NA,NA,CASSYRRQKGIYGYTF,TGTGCCAGCAGTTATAGACGTCAGAAGGGGATCTATGGCTACACCTTC
TRBV7-6,TRBJ1-4,NA,TRBD1,CASSLQGAVEKLFF,TGTGCCAGCAGCTTGCAGGGGGCAGTGGAAAAACTGTTTTTT
TRBV4-3,TRBJ2-1,NA,TRBD2,CASSSIAGGDEQFF,TGCGCCAGCAGTTCTATAGCGGGAGGGGATGAGCAGTTCTTC
TRBV4-2,TRBJ2-7,NA,TRBD2,CASSQGASGSYEQYF,TGTGCCAGCAGCCAAGGGGCTAGCGGATCCTACGAGCAGTACTTC
TRBV28,TRBJ2-5,NA,NA,CASKRGGQETQYF,TGTGCCAGCAAAAGGGGGGGGCAAGAGACCCAGTACTTC
TRBV2,TRBJ1-2,NA,TRBD1,CASSHRGREYGYTF,TGTGCCAGCAGCCACAGGGGGCGCGAGTATGGCTACACCTTC
TRBV7-3,TRBJ2-1,NA,TRBD2,CASSPKAELAEISYNEQFF,TGTGCCAGCAGCCCAAAGGCGGAGCTAGCGGAAATCTCCTACAATGAGCAGTTCTTC
TRBV28,TRBJ1-6,few,TRBD1,CASNGGQGSYNSPLHF,TGTGCCAGCAATGGGGGACAGGGGTCCTATAATTCACCCCTCCACTTT
TRBV28,TRBJ1-1,NA,NA,CASSLSRRTEAFF,TGTGCCAGCAGTTTATCCCGGAGGACTGAAGCTTTCTTT
TRBV3-1/TRBV3-2,TRBJ2-1,NA,NA,CASSQVEISYNEQFF,TGTGCCAGCAGCCAAGTTGAGATTTCCTACAATGAGCAGTTCTTC
TRBV7-9,TRBJ2-3,NA,NA,CASSPVGLAASTDTQYF,TGTGCCAGCAGCCCCGTCGGGCTAGCCGCAAGCACAGATACGCAGTATTTT
TRBV5-4,TRBJ2-1,NA,TRBD2,CASSQERETYNEQFF,TGTGCCAGCAGCCAAGAGCGGGAGACCTACAATGAGCAGTTCTTC
TRBV5-1,TRBJ1-1,NA,NA,CASSELGGARVTFF,TGCGCCAGCAGCGAGTTGGGGGGGGCGCGAGTAACTTTCTTT
TRBV11-2,TRBJ2-3,NA,TRBD2,CASSFSPLAGGPVDTQYF,TGTGCCAGCAGCTTTTCCCCTCTAGCGGGAGGGCCGGTAGATACGCAGTATTTT
TRBV5-1,TRBJ1-2,NA,NA,CASSLSRYGYTF,TGCGCCAGCAGCTTGTCCCGCTATGGCTACACCTTC
TRBV7-3,TRBJ1-2,NA,TRBD1,CASSLGQGARGYTF,TGTGCCAGCAGCTTGGGGCAGGGGGCGCGGGGCTACACCTTC
TRBV7-6,TRBJ1-3,NA,TRBD1,CASSSVEQGAGGNTIYF,TGTGCCAGCAGCTCAGTAGAACAGGGGGCCGGTGGAAACACCATATATTTT
TRBV6-5,TRBJ1-2,NA,NA,CASIREGEGYTF,TGTGCCAGCATCAGGGAGGGGGAAGGCTACACCTTC